The T cell receptor beta chain described here comes from a study of T-cell reconstitution after alpha-beta-depleted transplantation in children. The library targeted TCRbeta and was prepared with unique molecular identifiers. TCRdb recomputed calls from the PCR reads with MiXCR, one row per CDR3 protein. The sample lists about 600,000 distinct CDR3 sequences, approximately 12% occurring once. Whole-study results and caveats: Reported findings indicate that, about two months after transplant, alpha-beta T cells came from several hundred expanded clones, which were derived from non-depleted graft cells. Surviving thymic progenitors and recipient T cells were the source of high TCRbeta diversity at day 60 in some patients. Newly made T cells mostly supplied T-cell counts and diversity one year after transplant.

This clonotype showed up many times. Its antigen is undetermined. This CDR3 has 14 residues. With V trimmed by 3 bases and J by 1 base, 3 bases remained unmatched. Germline CDR1 SGDLS, CDR2 YYNGEE. The chain joins TRBV9 to TRBJ2-7; TRBD2 matches at 8 bases. The input for sequencing was PBMCs, mostly from graft donor cells, taken 360 days after TCRalphabeta/CD19-depleted stem cell transplant. This receptor was taken from a male patient younger than 18 who had a stem cell transplant for acute myeloid leukemia, so the T cells may come from the graft donor. The CDR3 nucleotides read TGTGCCAGCAGCGCATTAGCGGGATCCTACGAGCAGTACTTC. Amino acids: CASSALAGSYEQYF.